Listed below are T cell receptor beta chains from one sample, sequenced in a study of blood T cell repertoires in COVID-19. Method: immunoSEQ multiplex PCR; TCRdb's copy keeps in-frame clones and lacks some. The sample holds about 140,000 clones; 76% are singletons and the top ten take more than 3.5%. The specimen was peripheral blood. These receptors all stem from a woman older than 75 with active or convalescent COVID-19. Each CDR3 is given with its conserved first and last residue. The D gene is left open where the match is weak. Not all rows give a size; the values are once, few, many and, for expanded clones, a class.

V	D	J	size	CDR3	DNA
TRBV1	.	TRBJ1-2	.	CTSSQDKTGQTNYGYTF	TGCACCAGCAGCCAAGATAAAACCGGACAGACAAACTATGGCTACACCTTC
TRBV20-1	.	TRBJ1-5	.	CSASGPMNQPQHF	TGCAGTGCTAGTGGGCCGATGAATCAGCCCCAGCATTTT
TRBV18	TRBD1	TRBJ1-1	.	CASSRNVRQGAPTEAFF	TGTGCCAGCTCACGGAACGTTAGACAGGGGGCACCCACTGAAGCTTTCTTT
TRBV2	.	TRBJ1-5	few	CASSEHKNSNQPQHF	TGTGCCAGCAGTGAACACAAGAATAGCAATCAGCCCCAGCATTTT
TRBV11-2	.	TRBJ1-4	.	CASSLGWQINEKLFF	TGTGCCAGCAGCTTAGGTTGGCAGATTAATGAAAAACTGTTTTTT
TRBV6-6	.	TRBJ1-4	.	CASSTGTSREKLFF	TGTGCCAGCAGTACCGGGACAAGTAGGGAAAAACTGTTTTTT
TRBV7-8	.	TRBJ1-2	.	CASSHLPGRGQTNYGYTF	TGTGCCAGCAGCCACCTTCCTGGCAGGGGACAAACTAACTATGGCTACACCTTC
TRBV4-3	.	TRBJ2-3	.	CASSQTGTDTQYF	TGCGCCAGCAGCCAGACAGGCACAGATACGCAGTATTTT
TRBV2	TRBD1	TRBJ2-6	once	CASSRQGLSGANVLTF	TGTGCCAGCAGTCGACAGGGTCTATCTGGGGCCAACGTCCTGACTTTC
TRBV4-1	.	TRBJ2-7	.	CASSQVVGSYEQYF	TGCGCCAGCAGCCAAGTTGTCGGTTCCTACGAGCAGTACTTC
TRBV18	TRBD1	TRBJ1-6	.	CASSRDRDNSPLHF	TGTGCCAGCTCAAGGGACAGGGATAATTCACCCCTCCACTTT
TRBV7-9	TRBD1	TRBJ1-2	.	CASSNGTVNYGYTF	TGTGCCAGCAGCAACGGGACAGTGAACTATGGCTACACCTTC
TRBV3-1/TRBV3-2	.	TRBJ1-2	.	CASSQDRQAYGYTF	TGTGCCAGCAGCCAAGATAGGCAGGCCTATGGCTACACCTTC
TRBV7-8	.	TRBJ1-2	few	CASSSRGGSRETYGYTF	TGTGCCAGCAGCTCCCGGGGGGGGAGCAGGGAGACCTATGGCTACACCTTC
TRBV5-1	.	TRBJ2-1	.	CASSSIQGGEQFF	TGCGCCAGCAGCTCGATCCAGGGGGGTGAGCAGTTCTTC
TRBV4-1	TRBD2	TRBJ2-2	many	CASSQVAGGTGELFF	TGCGCCAGCAGCCAAGTCGCGGGGGGCACCGGGGAGCTGTTTTTT
TRBV6-1	TRBD1	TRBJ2-3	.	CASSEIPQGAAPDTQYF	TGTGCCAGCAGTGAGATCCCACAGGGGGCGGCACCAGATACGCAGTATTTT
TRBV15	TRBD1	TRBJ1-5	.	CATSRDTGQGKNQPQHF	TGTGCCACCAGCAGAGATACGGGACAGGGGAAAAATCAGCCCCAGCATTTT
TRBV19	TRBD1	TRBJ1-4	few	CASSIQGDGKLFF	TGTGCCAGTAGTATTCAGGGGGACGGAAAACTGTTTTTT
TRBV11-2	.	TRBJ2-7	few	CASSSPWRGLYEQYF	TGTGCCAGCAGCTCTCCCTGGCGGGGATTGTACGAGCAGTACTTC
TRBV10-3	TRBD2	TRBJ2-3	.	CAISQTSGVTDTQYF	TGTGCCATCAGTCAGACTAGCGGGGTCACAGATACGCAGTATTTT
TRBV7-9	.	TRBJ1-4	.	CASTLGGLGEKLFF	TGTGCCAGCACCTTAGGGGGGCTAGGTGAAAAACTGTTTTTT
TRBV28	.	TRBJ1-6	.	CASSWQGWVSSNSPLHF	TGTGCCAGCAGTTGGCAGGGGTGGGTTAGCTCCAATTCACCCCTCCACTTT
TRBV14	.	TRBJ2-6	.	CASSQDSDSHPALGANVLTF	TGTGCCAGCAGCCAAGACTCGGACAGCCATCCAGCTCTGGGGGCCAACGTCCTGACTTTC
TRBV27	.	TRBJ1-5	.	CASSFAGDSNQPQHF	TGTGCCAGCAGTTTCGCCGGAGATAGCAATCAGCCCCAGCATTTT
TRBV5-1	.	TRBJ1-4	few	CASSLISLSSAANEKLFF	TGCGCCAGCAGCTTGATTTCCCTTTCCAGCGCGGCTAATGAAAAACTGTTTTTT
TRBV2	TRBD1	TRBJ1-5	few	CASSGGQVGQPQHF	TGTGCCAGCAGTGGGGGACAGGTCGGTCAGCCCCAGCATTTT
TRBV5-1	TRBD2	TRBJ2-5	.	CASSRSGGVQETQYF	TGCGCCAGCAGCCGTAGCGGGGGGGTCCAAGAGACCCAGTACTTC
TRBV3-1/TRBV3-2	TRBD2	TRBJ2-1	.	CASSQASGGFRSIF	TGTGCCAGCAGCCAAGCTAGCGGGGGGTTTCGGTCGATCTTC
TRBV6-6	.	TRBJ1-2	.	CASSYLFGEGYTF	TGTGCCAGCAGTTACTTATTCGGGGAAGGCTACACCTTC
TRBV18	.	TRBJ1-2	.	CASSPYLQGGFGYTF	TGTGCCAGCTCACCCTACCTACAGGGTGGGTTTGGCTACACCTTC
TRBV5-8	TRBD1	TRBJ1-4	.	CASSRGQGNFVSEKLFF	TGTGCCAGCAGCCGAGGACAGGGTAACTTCGTGAGTGAAAAACTGTTTTTT
TRBV10-2	.	TRBJ2-5	once	CASRPGTKYQETQYF	TGCGCCAGCAGACCGGGAACCAAGTACCAAGAGACCCAGTACTTC
TRBV28	.	TRBJ1-2	medium-sized	CAAVRGINGYTF	TGTGCCGCGGTTAGGGGTATTAATGGCTACACCTTC
TRBV30	.	TRBJ1-1	few	CAWKRKGARPNTEAFF	TGTGCCTGGAAAAGGAAAGGGGCGCGTCCAAACACTGAAGCTTTCTTT
TRBV3-1/TRBV3-2	.	TRBJ1-5	once	CASSQEAPQHF	TGTGCCAGCAGCCAAGAGGCGCCCCAGCATTTT
TRBV12-3/TRBV12-4	.	TRBJ2-1	once	CASGGDNNEQFF	TGTGCCAGCGGGGGGGACAACAATGAGCAGTTCTTC
TRBV7-2	.	TRBJ2-7	many	CASSSYRDEQYF	TGTGCCAGCAGCTCCTACAGGGACGAGCAGTACTTC
TRBV5-6	.	TRBJ1-2	.	CASTRGWYGYTF	TGTGCCAGCACCCGAGGCTGGTATGGCTACACCTTC
TRBV7-7	TRBD2	TRBJ2-5	.	CASSRSGGIQETQYF	TGTGCTAGCAGCCGAAGCGGGGGGATCCAAGAGACCCAGTACTTC